This TCR beta chain emerged from a study of CD8+ T cells in alopecia areata. Overall study context: Tofacitinib was taken orally by treated patients, and the dose was 5 to 10 mg twice daily.

Reverse transcribed after extraction, RNA yielded cDNA as the sequencing template. Data came from immunoSEQ multiplex PCR; TCRdb stores just in-frame clones and leaves some out. Here the sample spans 170,000 or so clones, almost 65% being singletons. Researchers took lesional scalp punch biopsies and peripheral blood from people who were alopecia areata patients. The germline V gene encodes CDR1 SGHVS and CDR2 FNYEAQ. Trimming cost V 1 base and J 1 base, with 8 bases left between them. The CDR3 has 15 amino acids. The J gene is TRBJ1-5, the V gene TRBV7-6; D not certain. The material sequenced was CD4+ T cells sorted from blood, taken at week 0. This TCR derives from a human donor with alopecia areata. The CDR3 region is CASSLDEGSNQPQHF. CDR3 sequence (DNA): TGTGCCAGCAGCTTAGACGAAGGGAGCAATCAGCCCCAGCATTTT.